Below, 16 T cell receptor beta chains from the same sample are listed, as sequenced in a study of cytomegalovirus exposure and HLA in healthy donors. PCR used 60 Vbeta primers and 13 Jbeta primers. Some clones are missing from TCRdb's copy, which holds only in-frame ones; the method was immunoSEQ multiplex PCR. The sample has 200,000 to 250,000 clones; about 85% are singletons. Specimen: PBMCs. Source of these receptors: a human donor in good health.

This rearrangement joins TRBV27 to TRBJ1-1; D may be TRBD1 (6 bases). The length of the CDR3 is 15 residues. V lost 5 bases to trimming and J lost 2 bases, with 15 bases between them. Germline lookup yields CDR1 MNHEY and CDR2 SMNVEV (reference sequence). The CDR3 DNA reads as TGTGCCAGCAGTGTCAGTGAGGACAGAAACACTGAAGCTTTCTTT. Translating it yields CASSVSEDRNTEAFF.

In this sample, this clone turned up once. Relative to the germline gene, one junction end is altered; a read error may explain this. In DNA form, the CDR3 reads TGTGCCAGCAGTGAATTTGGGGACAAGAATGGAAAACTGTTTTTT. Translating it yields CASSEFGDKNGKLFF. The V and J genes are TRBV2 and TRBJ1-4; a possible D gene is TRBD1 (6 bases). Germline V gives CDR1 SNHLY, CDR2 FYNNEI. The CDR3 spans 15 residues.

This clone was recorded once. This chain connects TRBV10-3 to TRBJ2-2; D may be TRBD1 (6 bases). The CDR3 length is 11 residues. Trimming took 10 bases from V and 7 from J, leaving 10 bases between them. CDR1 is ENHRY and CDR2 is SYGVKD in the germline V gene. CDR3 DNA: TGTGCCACGAGGGGGATCGGGGAGCTGTTTTTT. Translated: CATRGIGELFF.

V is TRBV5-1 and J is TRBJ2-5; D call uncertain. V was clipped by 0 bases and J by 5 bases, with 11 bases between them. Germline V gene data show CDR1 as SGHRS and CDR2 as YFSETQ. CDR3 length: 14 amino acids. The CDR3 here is CASSLGSIGETQYF. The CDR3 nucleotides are TGCGCCAGCAGCTTGGGATCCATCGGGGAGACCCAGTACTTC.

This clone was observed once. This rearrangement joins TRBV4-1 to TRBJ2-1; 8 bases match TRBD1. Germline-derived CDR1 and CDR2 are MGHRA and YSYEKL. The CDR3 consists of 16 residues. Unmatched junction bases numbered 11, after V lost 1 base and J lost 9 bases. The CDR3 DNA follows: TGCGCCAGCAGCCAAGCCCCATCGACAGGGGTTGGTGAGCAGTTCTTC. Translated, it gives CASSQAPSTGVGEQFF.

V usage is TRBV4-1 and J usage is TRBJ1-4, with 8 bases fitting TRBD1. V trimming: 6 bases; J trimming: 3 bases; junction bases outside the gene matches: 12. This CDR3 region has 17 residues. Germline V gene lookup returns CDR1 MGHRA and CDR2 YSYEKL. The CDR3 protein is CASSTGQGPSANEKLFF. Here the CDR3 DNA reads TGCGCCAGCAGTACCGGACAGGGACCTTCGGCTAATGAAAAACTGTTTTTT.

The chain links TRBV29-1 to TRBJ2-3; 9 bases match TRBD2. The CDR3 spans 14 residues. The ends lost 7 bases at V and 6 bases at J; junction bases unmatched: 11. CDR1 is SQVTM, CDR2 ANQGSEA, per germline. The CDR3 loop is CSDRAGGGVDTQYF. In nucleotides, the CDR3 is TGCAGCGATCGAGCGGGAGGCGGGGTTGATACGCAGTATTTT.

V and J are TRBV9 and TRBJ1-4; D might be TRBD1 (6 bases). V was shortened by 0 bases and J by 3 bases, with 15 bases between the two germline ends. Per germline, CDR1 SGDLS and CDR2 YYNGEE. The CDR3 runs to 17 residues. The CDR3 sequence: CASSVGGGPGANEKLFF. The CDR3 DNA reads TGTGCCAGCAGCGTAGGGGGGGGGCCAGGCGCTAATGAAAAACTGTTTTTT.

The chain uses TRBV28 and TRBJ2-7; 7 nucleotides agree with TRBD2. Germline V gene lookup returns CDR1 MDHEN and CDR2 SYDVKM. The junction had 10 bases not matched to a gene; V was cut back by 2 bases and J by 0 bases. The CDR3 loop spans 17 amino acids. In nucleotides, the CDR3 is TGTGCCAGCAGTTTAGTAGCCCGGGAGGCCCTCTCCTACGAGCAGTACTTC. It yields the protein CASSLVAREALSYEQYF.

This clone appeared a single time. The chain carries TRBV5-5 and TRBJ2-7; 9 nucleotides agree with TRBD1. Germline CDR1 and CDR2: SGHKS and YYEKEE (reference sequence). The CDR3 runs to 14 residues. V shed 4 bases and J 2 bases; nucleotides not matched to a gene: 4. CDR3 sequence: CASSTRQGAYEQYF. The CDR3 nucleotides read TGTGCCAGCAGCACAAGACAGGGGGCCTACGAGCAGTACTTC.

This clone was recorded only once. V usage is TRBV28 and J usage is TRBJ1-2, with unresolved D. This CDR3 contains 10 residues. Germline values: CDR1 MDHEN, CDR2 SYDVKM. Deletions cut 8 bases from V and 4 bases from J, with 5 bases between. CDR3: CASSLYGYTF. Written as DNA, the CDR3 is TGTGCCAGCTCCCTCTATGGCTACACCTTC.

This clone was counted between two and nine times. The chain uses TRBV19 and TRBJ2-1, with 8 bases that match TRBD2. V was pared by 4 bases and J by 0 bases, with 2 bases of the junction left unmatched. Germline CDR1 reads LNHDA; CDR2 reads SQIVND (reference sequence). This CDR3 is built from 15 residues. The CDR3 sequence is CASSKSGSSYNEQFF. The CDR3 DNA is TGTGCCAGTAGTAAGAGCGGGAGCTCCTACAATGAGCAGTTCTTC.

This CDR3 is CAWSYNRGETQYF. CDR3 coding DNA: TGTGCCTGGAGTTACAACAGGGGGGAGACCCAGTACTTC. The V call is TRBV30, the J call TRBJ2-5, with 8 bases fitting TRBD1. The V gene end was trimmed by 2 bases and the J gene end by 5 bases; junction bases not matched to a gene: 4. CDR3 length: 13 residues. Germline V gene sequence: CDR1 GTSNPN, CDR2 SVGIG (reference sequence).

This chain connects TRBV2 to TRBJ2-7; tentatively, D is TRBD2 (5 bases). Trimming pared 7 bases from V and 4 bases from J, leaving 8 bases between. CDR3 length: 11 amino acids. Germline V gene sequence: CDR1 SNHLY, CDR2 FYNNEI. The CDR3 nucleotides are TGTGCCAGCACACGGGAATACGAGCAGTACTTC. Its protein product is CASTREYEQYF.

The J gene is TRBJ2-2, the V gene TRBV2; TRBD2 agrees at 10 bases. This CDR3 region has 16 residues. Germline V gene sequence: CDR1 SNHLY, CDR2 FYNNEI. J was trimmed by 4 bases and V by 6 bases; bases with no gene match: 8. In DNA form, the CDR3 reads TGTGCCAGCAGATTAACAGCGGGAGGGAGCACCGGGGAGCTGTTTTTT. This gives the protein CASRLTAGGSTGELFF.

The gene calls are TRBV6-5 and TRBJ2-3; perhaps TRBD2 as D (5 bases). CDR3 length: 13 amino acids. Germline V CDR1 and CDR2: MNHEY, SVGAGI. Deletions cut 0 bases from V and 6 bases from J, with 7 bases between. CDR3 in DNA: TGTGCCAGCAGTTACTCAGAGCGGGATACGCAGTATTTT. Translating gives CASSYSERDTQYF.